The clone carrying this T cell receptor (beta chain) was recorded at least ten times. The germline V gene has CDR1 ENHRY and CDR2 SYGVKD. With 0 bases removed from V and 9 bases from J, the gap between germline ends came to 7 bases. The CDR3 runs to 12 residues. These data originate in a study of neurological immune-mediated disorders. MiXCR was run by TCRdb on the 5' RACE reads, yielding one entry per CDR3 protein. Of fewer than 20,000 distinct CDR3 sequences listed, under 15% are singletons. Input material: PBMCs. This sequence originates from a man in his 60s with HTLV-1-associated myelopathy (HAM/TSP). V gene TRBV10-3 combines with J gene TRBJ2-3; D unclear. The chain's CDR3 is CAISESERTQYF. The CDR3 nucleotides read TGTGCCATCAGTGAGTCGGAGAGGACGCAGTATTTT.